This T cell receptor beta chain was recorded in a study of CD8 T cells in Susac syndrome. Findings and caveats of the study: The TCR sequencing and HLA analysis in the study involved a relatively small number of individuals, as the study acknowledged.

Deletions cut 6 bases from V and 4 bases from J, with 6 bases between. Per germline, CDR1 MNHNS and CDR2 SASEGT. This CDR3 comprises 11 residues. An amount of RNA that ranged from roughly 0.45 to 1 ug was reverse transcribed with random hexamers. TCRdb ran MiXCR on the immunoSEQ multiplex PCR reads and lists one entry per CDR3 protein. The sample has over 150,000 distinct CDR3 sequences; approximately 94% are singletons. A remark on this clonotype: What it binds is unknown.

The CD8+ and CD4+ T cells were negatively isolated, with the TEMRA cells enriched by FACS. This clonotype was sampled from a human donor with multiple sclerosis. Sequencing was carried out using CD4+ T cells from PBMCs. This rearrangement joins TRBV6-1 to TRBJ1-2; D not resolved. The DNA for the CDR3 is TGTGCCAGCAGGAATTTCTATGGCTACACCTTC. Protein: CASRNFYGYTF.